The 23 T cell receptor beta chains presented below share a single source sample, sequenced in a study of T cell responses to AZD1222 COVID-19 vaccine. Generated by immunoSEQ multiplex PCR, the TCRdb table keeps only in-frame clones and is missing some. The table has roughly 90,000 clones, about 86% seen once. This sample comprised peripheral blood, obtained on day 0 of AZD1222 vaccination. The receptor source for this set is an adult in good health.

CDR3 nucleotides: TGTGCCAGCTCACCCGGCTCAAATGAAAAACTGTTTTTT. Amino acids: CASSPGSNEKLFF. The rearrangement links TRBV18 to TRBJ1-4; D remains ambiguous. The CDR3 is 13 residues long. Germline CDR1 reads KGHSH; CDR2 reads LQKENI. The V end was cut by 3 bases, the J end by 5 bases, with 7 bases between.

The gene calls are TRBV7-2 and TRBJ2-3; 9 nucleotides line up with TRBD2. From germline, CDR1 is SGHTA and CDR2 FQGNSA. This CDR3 is built from 16 residues. J lost 0 bases, V lost 8 bases, and 9 bases had no gene match. CDR3 bases: TGTGCCAGCCAAGCGGGGGGCGACTTTAGCACAGATACGCAGTATTTT. This translates into CASQAGGDFSTDTQYF.

The chain couples TRBV9 to TRBJ1-4, with 10 bases identical to TRBD1. J lost 0 bases, V lost 7 bases, and 12 bases had no gene match. The germline V gene encodes CDR1 SGDLS and CDR2 YYNGEE. This CDR3 contains 18 residues. DNA for the CDR3: TGTGCCAGCGGACGGGACAGGGGATCCCCGTCAACTAATGAAAAACTGTTTTTT. Translation: CASGRDRGSPSTNEKLFF.

A remark on this clone: The germline gene is not matched at one end of the junction; a read error may be the cause. The chain links TRBV29-1 to TRBJ2-7, with a tentative D call TRBD2 (5 bases). The CDR3 sequence is 17 residues long. Looked up from germline, CDR1 is SQVTM and CDR2 is ANQGSEA. The CDR3 protein is CSVEAPNPGFNSYEQYF. CDR3 nucleotides: TGCAGCGTCGAAGCCCCCAATCCGGGGTTCAACTCCTACGAGCAGTACTTC.

The genes are TRBV5-5 and TRBJ2-7; no firm D call. The V gene lost 3 bases and the J gene lost 0 bases, with 13 bases spanning the gap. The CDR3 has 15 amino acids. Germline values: CDR1 SGHKS, CDR2 YYEKEE (reference sequence). CDR3 nucleotides: TGTGCCAGCAGCTATGGGCAGGCGATCTCCTACGAGCAGTACTTC. Translated, it gives CASSYGQAISYEQYF. Supplemented by reference TRBV5-5 and TRBJ2-7, the full variable domain reads DAGVTQSPTHLIKTRGQQVTLRCSPISGHKSVSWYQQVLGQGPQFIFQYYEKEERGRGNFPDRFSARQFPNYSSELNVNALLLGDSALYLCASSYGQAISYEQYFGPGTRLTVT.

The chain employs TRBV5-1 and TRBJ2-3, with TRBD2 identical over 13 bases. J lost 4 bases, V lost 3 bases, and 5 bases had no gene match. The CDR3 is 16 residues long. In germline, CDR1 is SGHRS, CDR2 YFSETQ. CDR3 protein: CASSSRTSGSSDTQYF. The CDR3, as DNA: TGCGCCAGCAGCTCGCGGACTAGCGGGAGCTCAGATACGCAGTATTTT.

The V call is TRBV7-2, the J call TRBJ1-4; 9 positions match TRBD1. V was clipped by 5 bases and J by 4 bases; unmatched bases: 5. The length of the CDR3 is 15 residues. Germline-derived CDR1 and CDR2 are SGHTA and FQGNSA. CDR3 region: CASSARTGVNEKLFF. CDR3 DNA: TGTGCCAGCAGCGCCCGGACAGGGGTTAATGAAAAACTGTTTTTT.

V is TRBV27 and J is TRBJ2-1; TRBD2 matches 7 bases. Germline V gene lookup returns CDR1 MNHEY and CDR2 SMNVEV (reference sequence). The length of the CDR3 is 14 residues. V gave up 5 bases and J gave up 6 bases; unmatched junction bases: 7. Written as DNA, the CDR3 is TGTGCCAGCAGTCCCAGACTAGCACCCAATGAGCAGTTCTTC. Translated: CASSPRLAPNEQFF.

The chain combines TRBV30 with TRBJ1-2; D uncertain. Germline assignment: CDR1 GTSNPN and CDR2 SVGIG (reference sequence). The CDR3 is 14 residues long. Trimming pared 2 bases from V and 2 bases from J, leaving 12 bases between. CDR3 DNA: TGTGCCTGGAGTAGGATTGCAGTAAACTATGGCTACACCTTC. Residues: CAWSRIAVNYGYTF.

The chain links TRBV2 to TRBJ2-2, with 9 bases aligning to TRBD2. The germline V gene has CDR1 SNHLY and CDR2 FYNNEI. V was clipped by 6 bases and J by 3 bases; unmatched bases: 5. CDR3 length equals 15 residues. The CDR3 region is CASSQIAGDTGELFF. CDR3 in DNA: TGTGCCAGCAGCCAGATAGCGGGGGACACCGGGGAGCTGTTTTTT.

CDR3 nucleotides: TGTGCCAGCAGCTCGGGAGCCTACGAGCAGTACTTC. As protein: CASSSGAYEQYF. The genes are TRBV5-4 and TRBJ2-7; D perhaps matches TRBD2 (6 bases). CDR1 is SGHNT and CDR2 is YYREEE in the germline V gene (reference sequence). The CDR3 totals 12 residues. Trimming took off 3 bases at V and 2 bases at J, with 6 bases between the two ends.

CDR3 loop: CASSLGTSGIYEQYF. CDR3 DNA: TGTGCCAGCAGCTTGGGGACTAGCGGGATCTACGAGCAGTACTTC. The chain couples TRBV5-4 to TRBJ2-7; 12 nucleotides agree with TRBD2. Losses at the gene ends were 0 bases for V and 3 bases for J; bases not matched to a gene: 1. Germline CDR1 SGHNT, CDR2 YYREEE (reference sequence). The CDR3 is 15 residues long. Together with reference TRBV5-4 and TRBJ2-7, the CDR3 gives the full variable domain: ETGVTQSPTHLIKTRGQQVTLRCSSQSGHNTVSWYQQALGQGPQFIFQYYREEENGRGNFPPRFSGLQFPNYSSELNVNALELDDSALYLCASSLGTSGIYEQYFGPGTRLTVT.

V and J are TRBV3-1 (or the pseudogene TRBV3-2) and TRBJ1-1; D ambiguous. The V and J ends lost 7 bases and 1 base respectively, with 10 bases between them. Germline values: CDR1 LGHDT, CDR2 YNNKEL (reference sequence). The CDR3 runs 13 residues. The CDR3 here is CASKLDGNTEAFF. CDR3 in DNA: TGTGCCAGCAAACTCGACGGGAACACTGAAGCTTTCTTT.

This clone has just one count. V usage is TRBV6-5 and J usage is TRBJ2-5; TRBD1 matches 7 bases. This CDR3 has 13 amino acids. Germline CDR1 is MNHEY and CDR2 is SVGAGI. Trimming took 0 bases from V and 6 from J; bases not matched to a gene: 1. The CDR3 loop is CASSYSRGQTQYF. The CDR3 coding sequence is TGTGCCAGCAGTTACTCGAGGGGGCAGACCCAGTACTTC.

The chain links TRBV7-2 to TRBJ1-3; perhaps TRBD1 as D (5 bases). V lost 5 bases, J lost 0 bases, and 14 bases lay in between. Looked up from germline, CDR1 is SGHTA and CDR2 is FQGNSA. The CDR3 is made up of 16 amino acids. CDR3 nucleotides: TGTGCCAGCAGCCTAACTATGGGGCTCTCTGGAAACACCATATATTTT. Encoded protein: CASSLTMGLSGNTIYF. The variable domain in full, with the rest retrieved from reference TRBV7-2 and TRBJ1-3, is GAGVSQSPSNKVTEKGKDVELRCDPISGHTALYWYRQSLGQGLEFLIYFQGNSAPDKSGLPSDRFSAERTGGSVSTLTIQRTQQEDSAVYLCASSLTMGLSGNTIYFGEGSWLTVV.

The chain is built from TRBV24-1 and TRBJ2-1, with D possibly being TRBD1 (6 bases). The CDR3 length is 14 residues. With 2 bases removed from V and 7 bases from J, the gap between germline ends came to 11 bases. Germline CDR1 is KGHDR and CDR2 is SFDVKD. The CDR3 protein is CATSDWDTQNEQFF. CDR3 DNA sequence: TGTGCCACCAGTGATTGGGACACTCAGAATGAGCAGTTCTTC.

The rearrangement uses TRBV19 and TRBJ2-7, with D uncertain. This CDR3 comprises 16 residues. CDR1 and CDR2 (germline): LNHDA, SQIVND (reference sequence). V was pared by 1 base and J by 3 bases, with 16 bases between. The CDR3 reads CASSIAGVEAYYEQYF. The CDR3 DNA sequence: TGTGCCAGTAGTATAGCTGGGGTCGAGGCTTACTACGAGCAGTACTTC.

V usage is TRBV12-5 and J usage is TRBJ1-6; 7 bases match TRBD1. V lost 2 bases to trimming and J lost 0 bases; unmatched junction nucleotides: 13. This CDR3 comprises 20 residues. Germline V gives CDR1 LGHNT, CDR2 FRNRAP. Here the CDR3 DNA reads TGTGCTAGTGGTTTGATGCCGGGACAGACTACGTCCTCCTATAATTCACCCCTCCACTTT. Amino acids: CASGLMPGQTTSSYNSPLHF. Combining the CDR3 with reference TRBV12-5 and TRBJ1-6 gives the whole variable domain DARVTQTPRHKVTEMGQEVTMRCQPILGHNTVFWYRQTMMQGLELLAYFRNRAPLDDSGMPKDRFSAEMPDATLATLKIQPSEPRDSAVYFCASGLMPGQTTSSYNSPLHFGNGTRLTVT.

The rearrangement links TRBV2 to TRBJ2-7; 7 positions match TRBD1. This CDR3 comprises 13 residues. With V trimmed by 10 bases and J by 2 bases, 8 bases remained unmatched. The V gene's germline CDR1 is SNHLY and CDR2 FYNNEI. The CDR3 here is CATDRDQTYEQYF. The CDR3 DNA sequence: TGTGCCACAGACAGGGACCAAACCTACGAGCAGTACTTC.

This clone came up once. The gene calls are TRBV5-1 and TRBJ2-5; 8 bases are a match to TRBD2. V lost 3 bases, J lost 3 bases, and 7 bases stayed unmatched. There are 15 residues in the CDR3. Germline CDR1 and CDR2: SGHRS and YFSETQ. CDR3 sequence reads: CASSYLAGRKETQYF. CDR3 nucleotides: TGCGCCAGCAGCTACTTAGCGGGGCGGAAAGAGACCCAGTACTTC.

The chain carries TRBV7-9 and TRBJ1-4; TRBD1 agrees at 7 bases. J lost 5 bases, V lost 5 bases, and 5 bases had no gene match. Germline lookup yields CDR1 SEHNR and CDR2 FQNEAQ (reference sequence). The CDR3 runs 14 residues. The CDR3 DNA follows: TGTGCCAGCAGCCGGACAGGCCTCAATGAAAAACTGTTTTTT. Residues: CASSRTGLNEKLFF. The full variable domain, in which reference TRBV7-9 and TRBJ1-4 provide the parts outside the CDR3, is DTGVSQNPRHKITKRGQNVTFRCDPISEHNRLYWYRQTLGQGPEFLTYFQNEAQLEKSRLLSDRFSAERPKGSFSTLEIQRTEQGDSAMYLCASSRTGLNEKLFFGSGTQLSVL.

This clone was found once. The J gene is TRBJ1-4, the V gene TRBV19, with 7 bases aligning to TRBD1. The CDR3 extends over 15 amino acids. The V and J ends lost 2 bases and 5 bases, in that order; junction bases with no gene match: 5. Germline CDR1 and CDR2: LNHDA and SQIVND (reference sequence). The CDR3 is CASSIPQGINEKLFF. CDR3 bases: TGTGCCAGTAGTATACCACAGGGGATAAATGAAAAACTGTTTTTT. Full variable domain (outside the CDR3, taken from reference TRBV19 and TRBJ1-4): DGGITQSPKYLFRKEGQNVTLSCEQNLNHDAMYWYRQDPGQGLRLIYYSQIVNDFQKGDIAEGYSVSREKKESFPLTVTSAQKNPTAFYLCASSIPQGINEKLFFGSGTQLSVL.

V usage is TRBV7-9 and J usage is TRBJ1-1, with D unclear. This CDR3 contains 14 residues. Germline V CDR1 and CDR2: SEHNR, FQNEAQ (reference sequence). The V end lost 2 bases, the J end lost 0 bases, and 7 bases lay between the germline ends. The DNA of the CDR3 is TGTGCCAGCAGCTTACCCACAGTGAACACTGAAGCTTTCTTT. Protein sequence: CASSLPTVNTEAFF.